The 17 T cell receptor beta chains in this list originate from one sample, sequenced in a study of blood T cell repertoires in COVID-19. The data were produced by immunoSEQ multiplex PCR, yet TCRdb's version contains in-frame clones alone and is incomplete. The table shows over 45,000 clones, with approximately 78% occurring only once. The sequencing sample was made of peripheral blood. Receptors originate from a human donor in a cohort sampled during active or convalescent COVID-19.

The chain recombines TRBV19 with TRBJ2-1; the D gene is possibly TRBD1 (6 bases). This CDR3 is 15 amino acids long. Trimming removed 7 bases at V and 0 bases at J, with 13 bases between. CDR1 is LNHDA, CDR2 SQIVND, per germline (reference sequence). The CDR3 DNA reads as TGTGCCAGTAAAGAGGGGGTAGGCTCCTACAATGAGCAGTTCTTC. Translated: CASKEGVGSYNEQFF.

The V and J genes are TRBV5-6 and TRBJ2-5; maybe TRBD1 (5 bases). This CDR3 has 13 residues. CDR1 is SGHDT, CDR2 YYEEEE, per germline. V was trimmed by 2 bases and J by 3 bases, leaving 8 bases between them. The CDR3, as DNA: TGTGCCAGCAGCTTCAGGGTCAAAGAGACCCAGTACTTC. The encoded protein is CASSFRVKETQYF. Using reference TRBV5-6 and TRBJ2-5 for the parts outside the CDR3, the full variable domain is DAGVTQSPTHLIKTRGQQVTLRCSPKSGHDTVSWYQQALGQGPQFIFQYYEEEERQRGNFPDRFSGHQFPNYSSELNVNALLLGDSALYLCASSFRVKETQYFGPGTRLLVL.

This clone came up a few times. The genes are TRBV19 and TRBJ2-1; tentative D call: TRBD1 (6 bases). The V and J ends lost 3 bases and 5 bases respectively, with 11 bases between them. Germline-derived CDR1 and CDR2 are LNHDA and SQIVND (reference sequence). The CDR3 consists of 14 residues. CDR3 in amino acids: CASSIPDRNNEQFF. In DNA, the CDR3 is TGTGCCAGTAGTATTCCCGACAGGAACAATGAGCAGTTCTTC.

The CDR3 region has the DNA TGTGCCAGTAGTCGCCTAAATCAGCCCCAGCATTTT. Encoded protein: CASSRLNQPQHF. V usage is TRBV19 and J usage is TRBJ1-5, with D uncertain. Per germline, CDR1 LNHDA and CDR2 SQIVND (reference sequence). This CDR3 spans 12 amino acids. The V end lost 5 bases, the J end lost 4 bases, and 6 bases lay between the germline ends.

CDR3 nucleotide sequence: TGTGCCAGCTCATCGACAGGGACTCCCTACGAGCAGTACTTC. Amino acids: CASSSTGTPYEQYF. The rearrangement links TRBV18 to TRBJ2-7, with D perhaps TRBD1 (7 bases). Trimming removed 5 bases from V and 2 bases from J, with 13 bases in between. CDR3 length equals 14 residues. Per germline, CDR1 KGHSH and CDR2 LQKENI.

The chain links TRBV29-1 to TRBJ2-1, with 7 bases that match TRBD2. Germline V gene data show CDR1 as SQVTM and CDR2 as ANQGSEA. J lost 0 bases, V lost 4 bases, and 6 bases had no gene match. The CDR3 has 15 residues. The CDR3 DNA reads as TGCAGCGTTGTGGGTTCGGGGGGCTCCTACAATGAGCAGTTCTTC. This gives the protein CSVVGSGGSYNEQFF.

In nucleotides, the CDR3 is TGTGCCAGCTCATCCTGGACTAGCGGGGGTAATACCCGCTCCTACGAGCAGTACTTC. This sequence encodes CASSSWTSGGNTRSYEQYF. The V and J genes are TRBV18 and TRBJ2-7, with 13 positions matching TRBD2. The J segment lost 0 bases and the V segment lost 5 bases, leaving 13 bases of the junction unmatched. Per germline, CDR1 KGHSH and CDR2 LQKENI. The length of the CDR3 is 19 residues. The whole variable domain, filled in from reference TRBV18 and TRBJ2-7, reads NAGVMQNPRHLVRRRGQEARLRCSPMKGHSHVYWYRQLPEEGLKFMVYLQKENIIDESGMPKERFSAEFPKEGPSILRIQQVVRGDSAAYFCASSSWTSGGNTRSYEQYFGPGTRLTVT.

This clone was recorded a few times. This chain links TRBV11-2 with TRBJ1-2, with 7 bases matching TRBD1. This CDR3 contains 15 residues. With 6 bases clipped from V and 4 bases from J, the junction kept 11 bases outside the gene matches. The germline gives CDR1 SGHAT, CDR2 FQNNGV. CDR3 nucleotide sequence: TGTGCCAGCAGTCCTATACAGGGGCGAGGCTATGGCTACACCTTC. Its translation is CASSPIQGRGYGYTF.

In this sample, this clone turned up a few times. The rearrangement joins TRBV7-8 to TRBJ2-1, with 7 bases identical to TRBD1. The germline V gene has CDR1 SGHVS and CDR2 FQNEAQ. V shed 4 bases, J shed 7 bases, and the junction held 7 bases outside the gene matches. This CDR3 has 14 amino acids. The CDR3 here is CASSSRTGLNEQFF. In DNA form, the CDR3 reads TGTGCCAGCAGCTCCCGGACAGGTTTGAATGAGCAGTTCTTC.

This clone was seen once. This CDR3 reads CASSLRSGDLNTEAFF. The CDR3 bases are TGTGCCAGCAGCTTAAGGTCAGGGGACCTGAACACTGAAGCTTTCTTT. V and J are TRBV7-6 and TRBJ1-1; TRBD1 might be the D (6 bases). The ends were cut back, 2 bases at V and 0 bases at J, with 13 bases in the middle. Germline loops: CDR1 SGHVS, CDR2 FNYEAQ. This CDR3 is built from 16 residues. The full variable domain, rest sourced from reference TRBV7-6 and TRBJ1-1, is GAGVSQSPRYKVTKRGQDVALRCDPISGHVSLYWYRQALGQGPEFLTYFNYEAQQDKSGLPNDRFSAERPEGSISTLTIQRTEQRDSAMYRCASSLRSGDLNTEAFFGQGTRLTVV.

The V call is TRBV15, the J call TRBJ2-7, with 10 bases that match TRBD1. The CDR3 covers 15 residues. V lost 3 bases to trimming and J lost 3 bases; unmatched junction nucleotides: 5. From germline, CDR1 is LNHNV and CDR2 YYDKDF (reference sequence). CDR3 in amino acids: CATSRTRDRGYEQYF. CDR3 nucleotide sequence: TGTGCCACCAGCAGGACCCGGGACAGGGGCTACGAGCAGTACTTC.

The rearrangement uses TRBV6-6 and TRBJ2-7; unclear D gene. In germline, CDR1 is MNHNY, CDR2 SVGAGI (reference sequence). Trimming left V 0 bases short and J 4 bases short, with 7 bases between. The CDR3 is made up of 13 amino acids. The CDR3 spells CASSYSDTYEQYF. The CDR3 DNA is TGTGCCAGCAGTTACTCCGACACTTACGAGCAGTACTTC.

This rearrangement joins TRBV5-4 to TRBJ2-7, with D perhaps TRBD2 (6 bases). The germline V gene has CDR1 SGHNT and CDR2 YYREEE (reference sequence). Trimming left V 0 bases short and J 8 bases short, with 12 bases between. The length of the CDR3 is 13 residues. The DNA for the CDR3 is TGTGCCAGCAGCTTGGGGGAAGGAGGGCAGCAGTACTTC. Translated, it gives CASSLGEGGQQYF.

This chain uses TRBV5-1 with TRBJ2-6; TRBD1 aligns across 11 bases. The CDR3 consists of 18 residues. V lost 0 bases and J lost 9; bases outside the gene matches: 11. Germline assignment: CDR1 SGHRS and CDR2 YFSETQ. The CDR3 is CASSLDGQGARVGNVLTF. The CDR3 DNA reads TGCGCCAGCAGCTTGGACGGACAGGGGGCGCGGGTTGGCAACGTCCTGACTTTC.

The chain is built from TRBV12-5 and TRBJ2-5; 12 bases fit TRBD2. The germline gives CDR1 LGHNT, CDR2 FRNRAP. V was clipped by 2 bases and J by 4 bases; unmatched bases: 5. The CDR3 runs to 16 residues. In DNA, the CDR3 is TGTGCTAGTGGTTTGACCCGGACTAGCGGGGTAGAGACCCAGTACTTC. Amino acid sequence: CASGLTRTSGVETQYF.

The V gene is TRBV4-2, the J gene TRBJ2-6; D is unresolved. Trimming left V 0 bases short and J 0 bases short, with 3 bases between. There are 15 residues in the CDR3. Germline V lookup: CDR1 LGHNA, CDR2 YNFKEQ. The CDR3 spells CASSQERSGANVLTF. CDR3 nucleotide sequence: TGTGCCAGCAGCCAAGAGCGCTCTGGGGCCAACGTCCTGACTTTC.

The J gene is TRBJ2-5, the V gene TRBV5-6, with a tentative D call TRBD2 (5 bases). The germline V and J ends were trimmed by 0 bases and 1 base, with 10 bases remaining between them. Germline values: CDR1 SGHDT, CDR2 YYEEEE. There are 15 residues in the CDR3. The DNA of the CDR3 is TGTGCCAGCAGCTTGGCCGGACTGATCCAAGAGACCCAGTACTTC. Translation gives CASSLAGLIQETQYF. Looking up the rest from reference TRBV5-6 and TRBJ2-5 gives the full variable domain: DAGVTQSPTHLIKTRGQQVTLRCSPKSGHDTVSWYQQALGQGPQFIFQYYEEEERQRGNFPDRFSGHQFPNYSSELNVNALLLGDSALYLCASSLAGLIQETQYFGPGTRLLVL.